This T cell receptor (beta chain) was obtained from a study of blood T cell repertoires in COVID-19. This clone was counted a few times. This table comes from immunoSEQ multiplex PCR, and its TCRdb copy is limited to in-frame clones, with some not included. The sample holds roughly 250,000 clones, 82% seen once. The germline V gene has CDR1 SGHNT and CDR2 YYREEE (reference sequence). V lost 4 bases to trimming and J lost 5 bases; unmatched junction nucleotides: 11. This CDR3 is built from 15 residues. The chain combines TRBV5-4 with TRBJ2-7; the match to TRBD1 covers 8 bases. Sample: peripheral blood. This TCR was recovered from a woman aged 55 to 70 with active or convalescent COVID-19. The chain's CDR3 is CASSMMTGVNHEQYF. The CDR3 bases are TGTGCCAGCAGCATGATGACAGGGGTGAACCACGAGCAGTACTTC.